One and the same sample provided the 14 T cell receptor beta chains below, sequenced in a study of long-term antiretroviral therapy in people with HIV. Survey-level immunoSEQ v3.0 assays were run. TCRdb keeps only in-frame clones here, not all; method: immunoSEQ multiplex PCR. The sample lists 20,000 to 25,000 clones; 79% were seen once. The material sequenced was unsorted PBMCs, taken 4.1 years after starting antiretroviral therapy. The receptors derive from a woman between 35 and 50 years old with HIV.

The chain employs TRBV15 and TRBJ1-6; D gene ambiguous. From germline, CDR1 is LNHNV and CDR2 YYDKDF (reference sequence). V lost 1 base and J lost 6, with 10 bases in between. The CDR3 runs to 15 residues. In DNA, the CDR3 is TGTGCCACCAGCAGAGTCCGGACCGGTAATTCACCCCTCCACTTT. This translates into CATSRVRTGNSPLHF.

The V call is TRBV18, the J call TRBJ2-1; unclear D gene. The germline V gene has CDR1 KGHSH and CDR2 LQKENI. Between the trimmed V and J ends, which lost 3 bases and 5 bases, there was a span of 11 bases. The CDR3 loop spans 14 amino acids. CDR3 in DNA: TGTGCCAGCTCACCTCTTGGAGCAGACAATGAGCAGTTCTTC. Protein product: CASSPLGADNEQFF.

The chain combines TRBV19 with TRBJ2-4, with D unresolved. V was cut by 5 bases and J by 4 bases, with 9 bases left in between. This CDR3 is built from 13 residues. Looked up from germline, CDR1 is LNHDA and CDR2 is SQIVND (reference sequence). In DNA form, the CDR3 reads TGTGCCAGTAGTTATCCGGCTAAAAACATTCAGTACTTC. The encoded protein is CASSYPAKNIQYF.

This chain connects TRBV19 to TRBJ2-3, with 7 positions matching TRBD2. V was pared by 3 bases and J by 6 bases, with 3 bases of the junction left unmatched. In germline, CDR1 is LNHDA, CDR2 SQIVND (reference sequence). CDR3 length equals 13 residues. The CDR3 region is CASSIGGSDTQYF. CDR3 coding DNA: TGTGCCAGTAGTATTGGCGGGAGTGATACGCAGTATTTT.

This chain connects TRBV14 to TRBJ1-1; possible D gene TRBD1, 5 bases. The V and J ends lost 1 base and 4 bases respectively, with 7 bases between them. The CDR3 runs to 13 residues. Germline loops: CDR1 SGHDN, CDR2 FVKESK. The CDR3 loop reads CASSQVQGTEAFF. In nucleotides, the CDR3 is TGTGCCAGCAGCCAAGTTCAGGGCACTGAAGCTTTCTTT. Combining the CDR3 with reference TRBV14 and TRBJ1-1 gives the whole variable domain EAGVTQFPSHSVIEKGQTVTLRCDPISGHDNLYWYRRVMGKEIKFLLHFVKESKQDESGMPNNRFLAERTGGTYSTLKVQPAELEDSGVYFCASSQVQGTEAFFGQGTRLTVV.

J is TRBJ2-7 and V is TRBV6-1; D perhaps matches TRBD1 (6 bases). Germline V CDR1 and CDR2: MNHNS, SASEGT. The CDR3 extends over 13 amino acids. Trimming took 9 bases from V and 2 from J, leaving 14 bases between them. DNA of the CDR3: TGTGCCAGTTTACGACAGGTAGCCTACGAGCAGTACTTC. Amino acid sequence: CASLRQVAYEQYF.

The chain links TRBV30 to TRBJ2-2; 12 positions agree with TRBD2. Germline CDR1 and CDR2: GTSNPN and SVGIG (reference sequence). CDR3 length: 16 residues. The V gene end was trimmed by 4 bases and the J gene end by 3 bases; junction bases not matched to a gene: 6. The CDR3 loop reads CAWTSGLAGYTGELFF. The CDR3 DNA reads as TGTGCCTGGACCTCTGGACTAGCGGGGTACACCGGGGAGCTGTTTTTT.

The chain joins TRBV4-3 to TRBJ2-1; perhaps TRBD2 as D (7 bases). This CDR3 comprises 17 residues. V shed 2 bases and J shed 2 bases, with 16 bases lying between them. Looked up from germline, CDR1 is LGHNA and CDR2 is YSLEER. The CDR3 bases are TGCGCCAGCAGCCAAATATACGGGGGGCCCACCTACAATGAGCAGTTCTTC. Translated, it gives CASSQIYGGPTYNEQFF.

A few counts support this clone. The V and J genes are TRBV5-1 and TRBJ1-1; D gene uncertain. The germline V gene has CDR1 SGHRS and CDR2 YFSETQ. The CDR3 loop spans 13 amino acids. V lost 2 bases, J lost 1 base, and 6 bases lay in between. CDR3 protein: CASSFSQNTEAFF. CDR3 coding DNA: TGCGCCAGCAGCTTTTCACAGAACACTGAAGCTTTCTTT.

This clone was found a few times. This chain links TRBV5-4 with TRBJ2-7, with 7 positions matching TRBD2. The CDR3 extends over 14 amino acids. The germline CDR1 and CDR2 sequences are SGHNT and YYREEE (reference sequence). V trimming: 0 bases; J trimming: 2 bases; junction bases outside the gene matches: 2. The CDR3 sequence is CASSLAGGTYEQYF. The CDR3 nucleotides are TGTGCCAGCAGCTTGGCGGGGGGAACCTACGAGCAGTACTTC.

The CDR3 DNA reads TGCAGCGTTGAAGAGGATAACATTCAGTACTTC. Protein sequence: CSVEEDNIQYF. V gene TRBV29-1 combines with J gene TRBJ2-4, with no clear D. Trimming pared 0 bases from V and 7 bases from J, leaving 4 bases between. CDR1 and CDR2 (germline): SQVTM, ANQGSEA. The CDR3 contains 11 residues.

This clone was recorded only once. The chain couples TRBV30 to TRBJ2-7; 8 bases are a match to TRBD1. Per germline, CDR1 GTSNPN and CDR2 SVGIG (reference sequence). J gave up 6 bases and V 5 bases, and 3 bases lay outside the gene matches. This CDR3 contains 11 residues. The CDR3 DNA follows: TGTGCCTGGGACAGGGGCCTCGAGCAGTACTTC. This codes for CAWDRGLEQYF.

The chain joins TRBV29-1 to TRBJ2-1; TRBD2 matches 9 bases. V shed 4 bases and J 5 bases; nucleotides not matched to a gene: 6. Germline CDR1 SQVTM, CDR2 ANQGSEA. The length of the CDR3 is 14 residues. The DNA for the CDR3 is TGCAGCGTTGTCCGGGGACTAGCCGACAATGAGCAGTTCTTC. Protein product: CSVVRGLADNEQFF.

The rearrangement uses TRBV10-1 and TRBJ2-4, with D perhaps assigned TRBD1 or TRBD2 (5 bases each). V gave up 5 bases and J gave up 0 bases, with 11 bases separating them. The CDR3 totals 15 residues. The germline V gene has CDR1 WNHNN and CDR2 SYGVQD (reference sequence). The CDR3 DNA sequence: TGCGCCAGCAGTCCCGGTGGGACAGCCAAAAACATTCAGTACTTC. The encoded protein is CASSPGGTAKNIQYF.